These 25 T cell receptor beta chains originate from one sample sequenced in a study of OX40 agonist ivuxolimab in advanced cancers. The repertoire was sequenced with immunoSEQ multiplex PCR; TCRdb's copy has only in-frame clones and lacks some. In the table there are under 75,000 clones, around 90% of which are singletons. The source material was CD4+ or CD8+ T cells sorted from blood, sampled in a trial of the OX40 agonist ivuxolimab. These receptors all come from an adult with an advanced solid tumor such as melanoma, head and neck, liver or kidney cancer.

The gene calls are TRBV27 and TRBJ1-5; 12 nucleotides line up with TRBD1. V lost 6 bases, J lost 6 bases, and 21 bases stayed unmatched. CDR1 and CDR2 (germline): MNHEY, SMNVEV (reference sequence). CDR3 length equals 20 residues. The CDR3 loop is CASSHTPGQGAILSPQPQHF. In DNA form, the CDR3 reads TGTGCCAGCAGCCATACGCCGGGACAGGGGGCGATTCTTTCCCCTCAGCCCCAGCATTTT.

The V and J genes are TRBV2 and TRBJ1-2; D is undetermined. CDR3 size: 16 residues. The V end lost 8 bases, the J end lost 0 bases, and 19 bases lay between the germline ends. Germline lookup yields CDR1 SNHLY and CDR2 FYNNEI. The CDR3 coding sequence is TGTGCCAGCCGACTAAGGGAAAGGGATGCTAACTATGGCTACACCTTC. This sequence encodes CASRLRERDANYGYTF. Combining the CDR3 with reference TRBV2 and TRBJ1-2 gives the whole variable domain EPEVTQTPSHQVTQMGQEVILRCVPISNHLYFYWYRQILGQKVEFLVSFYNNEISEKSEIFDDQFSVERPDGSNFTLKIRSTKLEDSAMYFCASRLRERDANYGYTFGSGTRLTVV.

The chain recombines TRBV7-9 with TRBJ2-5; TRBD1 might be the D (6 bases). Deletions cut 5 bases from V and 5 bases from J, with 18 bases between. This CDR3 comprises 15 residues. Germline CDR1 SEHNR, CDR2 FQNEAQ (reference sequence). CDR3 protein: CASSPQTGGLETQYF. The DNA for the CDR3 is TGTGCCAGCAGCCCCCAGACAGGCGGTTTGGAGACCCAGTACTTC.

The chain employs TRBV29-1 and TRBJ2-2; 14 bases align to TRBD2. Germline-derived CDR1 and CDR2 are SQVTM and ANQGSEA. V shed 7 bases, J shed 4 bases, and the junction held 5 bases outside the gene matches. The CDR3 has 15 residues. The CDR3 is CSASGTSGSTGELFF. For the CDR3, the DNA is TGCAGCGCGTCCGGGACTAGCGGGAGCACCGGGGAGCTGTTTTTT.

The chain is built from TRBV19 and TRBJ1-2; perhaps TRBD1 as D (5 bases). The CDR3 is 15 residues long. Between the trimmed V and J ends, which lost 5 bases and 5 bases, there was a span of 18 bases. Per the germline V gene, CDR1 is LNHDA and CDR2 is SQIVND (reference sequence). CDR3 nucleotides: TGTGCCAGTAGTGCAACGGGGGACGGCCGATATGGCTACACCTTC. This encodes CASSATGDGRYGYTF. Looking up the rest from reference TRBV19 and TRBJ1-2 gives the full variable domain: DGGITQSPKYLFRKEGQNVTLSCEQNLNHDAMYWYRQDPGQGLRLIYYSQIVNDFQKGDIAEGYSVSREKKESFPLTVTSAQKNPTAFYLCASSATGDGRYGYTFGSGTRLTVV.

J is TRBJ2-1 and V is TRBV14; D is ambiguous. This CDR3 has 12 amino acids. Trimming left V 0 bases short and J 13 bases short, with 10 bases between. The germline V gene has CDR1 SGHDN and CDR2 FVKESK. The CDR3 coding sequence is TGTGCCAGCAGCCAAGAAGGCTTGGTTCAGTTCTTC. Translating gives CASSQEGLVQFF.

The chain is built from TRBV28 and TRBJ2-7; D tentatively reads TRBD1 or TRBD2 (8 bases each). The CDR3 has 22 residues. Trimming cost V 6 bases and J 3 bases, with 39 bases left between them. The germline V gene encodes CDR1 MDHEN and CDR2 SYDVKM. In DNA form, the CDR3 reads TGTGCCAGCAGCCCCTTTTGGTTATCCGGACAGGGTTTTTCTACTAGCGGCTACGAGCAGTACTTC. Protein sequence: CASSPFWLSGQGFSTSGYEQYF.

The chain recombines TRBV11-2 with TRBJ2-3, with D maybe TRBD1 (5 bases). The V gene lost 5 bases and the J gene lost 5 bases, with 8 bases spanning the gap. The CDR3 totals 12 residues. The germline CDR1 and CDR2 sequences are SGHAT and FQNNGV. CDR3 nucleotides: TGTGCCAGCAGCCCCCAGGGAGATACGCAGTATTTT. As protein: CASSPQGDTQYF.

The chain joins TRBV27 to TRBJ1-1; TRBD1 matches 10 bases. CDR1 and CDR2 from the germline V gene are MNHEY and SMNVEV (reference sequence). The CDR3 loop spans 17 amino acids. The V and J ends lost 5 bases and 4 bases, in that order; junction bases with no gene match: 13. The CDR3 region has the DNA TGTGCCAGCAGTCTTTCCATCTGGGACAGGGGACTCACTGAAGCTTTCTTT. Encoded protein: CASSLSIWDRGLTEAFF.

V usage is TRBV21-1 and J usage is TRBJ2-7; TRBD1 is the table's D call and was not checked against the DNA. TRBV21-1 represents a pseudogene. CDR3 length: 20 residues. The CDR3 DNA reads TGTGCCAGCAGCAAAGCGCTTTTGATTGCCCCCAGGGGGTTCTGCTACGAGCAGTACTTC. It encodes CASSKALLIAPRGFCYEQYF.

The rearrangement uses TRBV5-1 and TRBJ2-1; D uncertain. The CDR3 sequence is 14 residues long. Germline V gives CDR1 SGHRS, CDR2 YFSETQ. The V and J ends lost 4 bases and 6 bases respectively, with 14 bases between them. The CDR3 here is CASSPIAAPNEQFF. The CDR3 DNA sequence: TGCGCCAGCAGCCCGATAGCAGCCCCCAATGAGCAGTTCTTC.

The V gene is TRBV27, the J gene TRBJ1-5; D is unclear. From germline, CDR1 is MNHEY and CDR2 SMNVEV (reference sequence). The V gene lost 3 bases and the J gene lost 5 bases, with 8 bases spanning the gap. The CDR3 totals 13 residues. CDR3 in amino acids: CASSFGPDQPQHF. DNA of the CDR3: TGTGCCAGCAGTTTTGGTCCCGATCAGCCCCAGCATTTT.

The chain couples TRBV7-2 to TRBJ2-1, with D perhaps assigned TRBD1 or TRBD2 (7 bases each). Germline V gene lookup returns CDR1 SGHTA and CDR2 FQGNSA. The CDR3 spans 18 residues. Between the trimmed V and J ends, which lost 7 bases and 7 bases, there was a span of 29 bases. In DNA form, the CDR3 reads TGTGCCAGCATCCAGGGGGACGGCCTTCCGGGACTACGAAATGAGCAGTTCTTC. This gives the protein CASIQGDGLPGLRNEQFF.

This chain connects TRBV5-5 to TRBJ1-1; D call uncertain. CDR3 length: 15 residues. Trimming shortened V by 0 bases and J by 0 bases, and 9 bases separated the two germline ends. Germline CDR1 reads SGHKS; CDR2 reads YYEKEE (reference sequence). The CDR3 region is CASSLEDFMNTEAFF. The DNA for the CDR3 is TGTGCCAGCAGCTTGGAGGATTTCATGAACACTGAAGCTTTCTTT. The entire variable domain, with the rest obtained from reference TRBV5-5 and TRBJ1-1, is as follows: DAGVTQSPTHLIKTRGQQVTLRCSPISGHKSVSWYQQVLGQGPQFIFQYYEKEERGRGNFPDRFSARQFPNYSSELNVNALLLGDSALYLCASSLEDFMNTEAFFGQGTRLTVV.

The chain has TRBV19 and TRBJ2-5; D is perhaps TRBD1 (6 bases). V was shortened by 3 bases and J by 2 bases, with 7 bases between the two germline ends. The CDR3 has 13 residues. CDR1 and CDR2 from the germline V gene are LNHDA and SQIVND (reference sequence). CDR3 in amino acids: CASSIRGQETQYF. CDR3 sequence (DNA): TGTGCCAGTAGTATCAGGGGTCAAGAGACCCAGTACTTC.

The chain has TRBV11-2 and TRBJ2-1; TRBD2 aligns across 8 bases. This CDR3 spans 17 amino acids. The germline CDR1 and CDR2 sequences are SGHAT and FQNNGV. V shed 5 bases, J shed 6 bases, and the junction held 15 bases outside the gene matches. CDR3 nucleotides: TGTGCCAGCAGCCCCACGTTTGGACGGGAGGGTGGCAATGAGCAGTTCTTC. It encodes CASSPTFGREGGNEQFF.

CDR3 in DNA: TGTGCCAGCAGTCCTGATGAAAGGGAGTTCGTCAATGAGCAGTTCTTC. It translates to CASSPDEREFVNEQFF. The V call is TRBV9, the J call TRBJ2-1; D may be TRBD2 (5 bases). This CDR3 region has 16 residues. Germline V CDR1 and CDR2: SGDLS, YYNGEE. V gave up 5 bases and J gave up 6 bases, with 21 bases separating them.

The chain employs TRBV28 and TRBJ1-1; 9 nucleotides line up with TRBD1. The CDR3 is 13 amino acids. CDR1 MDHEN and CDR2 SYDVKM come from the germline V gene. The CDR3 nucleotides read TGTGCACCGACAGGGGGGAAGTTTAGTGAAGCTTTCTTT. Translated: CAPTGGKFSEAFF.

V is TRBV19 and J is TRBJ2-3; D is uncertain. The V end lost 1 base, the J end lost 2 bases, and 4 bases lay between the germline ends. The CDR3 sequence is 13 residues long. Germline V lookup: CDR1 LNHDA, CDR2 SQIVND (reference sequence). The chain's CDR3 is CASSIVDTDTQYF. The CDR3 DNA reads TGTGCCAGTAGTATAGTGGACACAGATACGCAGTATTTT. The variable domain in full, with the rest retrieved from reference TRBV19 and TRBJ2-3, is DGGITQSPKYLFRKEGQNVTLSCEQNLNHDAMYWYRQDPGQGLRLIYYSQIVNDFQKGDIAEGYSVSREKKESFPLTVTSAQKNPTAFYLCASSIVDTDTQYFGPGTRLTVL.

This sequence joins TRBV6-6 and TRBJ2-1; tentatively, D is TRBD1 (5 bases). Trimming took off 5 bases at V and 8 bases at J, with 10 bases between the two ends. In germline, CDR1 is MNHNY, CDR2 SVGAGI (reference sequence). The CDR3 sequence is 12 residues long. CDR3 region: CASSDPGYEQFF. The CDR3 DNA follows: TGTGCCAGCAGTGATCCAGGGTATGAGCAGTTCTTC.

The chain links TRBV6-6 to TRBJ2-7; D gene uncertain. CDR3 length equals 14 residues. The V gene lost 8 bases and the J gene lost 3 bases, with 17 bases spanning the gap. Germline-derived CDR1 and CDR2 are MNHNY and SVGAGI (reference sequence). The CDR3 loop reads CASSSSGQVYEQYF. In nucleotides, the CDR3 is TGTGCCAGCTCCAGTTCCGGGCAGGTCTACGAGCAGTACTTC.

The rearrangement uses TRBV19 and TRBJ2-6; D not resolved. CDR1 LNHDA and CDR2 SQIVND come from the germline V gene (reference sequence). V was pared by 4 bases and J by 0 bases, with 13 bases between. The CDR3 consists of 17 residues. The CDR3 DNA is TGTGCCAGTAGTAGCCACAGCTTGTACTCTGGGGCCAACGTCCTGACTTTC. Its protein is CASSSHSLYSGANVLTF.

This chain joins TRBV28 and TRBJ2-3, with D unclear. Germline V gives CDR1 MDHEN, CDR2 SYDVKM. The germline V and J ends were trimmed by 4 bases and 2 bases, with 13 bases remaining between them. The CDR3 length is 15 residues. DNA of the CDR3: TGTGCCAGCAGTTGGCTCCCCCACACCACAGATACGCAGTATTTT. Translation: CASSWLPHTTDTQYF.

The V and J genes are TRBV5-1 and TRBJ2-7, with 15 bases aligning to TRBD2. There are 16 residues in the CDR3. The ends lost 4 bases at V and 0 bases at J; junction bases unmatched: 2. Germline V gene sequence: CDR1 SGHRS, CDR2 YFSETQ. The CDR3 region is CASSLGLAGGSYEQYF. In nucleotides, the CDR3 is TGCGCCAGCAGCCTGGGACTAGCGGGAGGCTCCTACGAGCAGTACTTC. The whole variable domain, remainder taken from reference TRBV5-1 and TRBJ2-7, is KAGVTQTPRYLIKTRGQQVTLSCSPISGHRSVSWYQQTPGQGLQFLFEYFSETQRNKGNFPGRFSGRQFSNSRSEMNVSTLELGDSALYLCASSLGLAGGSYEQYFGPGTRLTVT.

The chain joins TRBV4-2 to TRBJ2-3, with unresolved D. The CDR3 runs 14 residues. Trimming took 5 bases from V and 2 from J, leaving 11 bases between them. CDR1 and CDR2 (germline): LGHNA, YNFKEQ. The CDR3 DNA is TGTGCCAGCAGCACCGCCGCGATCACAGATACGCAGTATTTT. Translated: CASSTAAITDTQYF.